This entry features one T cell receptor (beta chain) sequence. What it binds is unknown. Specified time point: week 47, end of study. Every single dose of the vaccine, 300 ug of mutant IDH1 20-mer peptide, came with topical imiquimod. Patients were given eight vaccinations, scheduled in weeks 1, 3, 5, 7, 11, 15, 19 and 23. This entry is derived from a study of a mutant IDH1 vaccine in newly diagnosed glioma. At the level of the study: Patients were started on vaccination 4-6 weeks after radiotherapy alone, or with temozolomide cycles. Most patients had radiochemotherapy with temozolomide before enrollment; others had one alone.

The CDR3 length is 13 residues. Germline V gene sequence: CDR1 LGHNA, CDR2 YSLEER. Trimming removed 0 bases from V and 4 bases from J, with 4 bases in between. Study-level findings and limits: Vaccine-induced immune responses were detected in around 93% of patients.

The table came from immunoSEQ multiplex PCR; TCRdb's copy has only in-frame clones and leaves some out. This sample has about 60,000 clones, with roughly 80% found just once. Here the sequenced sample was PBMCs, taken from a glioma patient whose treatment included an IDH1 peptide vaccine. The origin of this receptor is a woman in her 50s with glioma. This chain connects TRBV4-3 to TRBJ1-3; no reliable D call. The CDR3 protein is CASSQDTGNTIYF. The DNA of the CDR3 is TGCGCCAGCAGCCAAGATACCGGAAACACCATATATTTT.